Described below is a single TCR beta chain sequence and its context. Its antigen is as yet unknown. The sample comes from a study of CD8+CD57+ T cells in acquired aplastic anemia. Study-wide background: Sorted CD4+ and CD8+ cells yielded about 2.9 ug of DNA on average.

Findings of the study overall: Patients were compared with controls for CD8+ Simpson's diversity, and no significant difference emerged.

CDR1 MGHRA and CDR2 YSYEKL come from the germline V gene. The CDR3 runs 17 residues. V was trimmed by 3 bases and J by 2 bases, leaving 16 bases between them. According to the study, genomic DNA was the template for TCR beta VDJ and CDR3 profiling. MiXCR, run by TCRdb on the reads, gives a single entry per CDR3 protein. The sample consists of some 190,000 distinct CDR3 sequences, just over 45% of them appearing once. The V gene is TRBV4-1, the J gene TRBJ1-4, with D perhaps matching TRBD1 (5 bases). Sequencing was performed on sorted CD4+, CD8+, or CD8+CD57+ T cells (not recorded which) from PBMCs. This receptor was obtained from a human donor in good health. The CDR3 loop is CASSHVPTRATNEKLFF. CDR3 nucleotide sequence: TGCGCCAGCAGCCATGTACCCACCAGGGCGACTAATGAAAAACTGTTTTTT.